This T cell receptor (beta chain) emerged from a study of T cell responses to AZD1222 COVID-19 vaccine. General study findings and limits: A rise in Spike-specific TCR breadth and depth followed two AZD1222 doses. Just six AZD1222 recipients tested seropositive at baseline. After the peak T cell response, and only then, were repertoires sampled.

Germline lookup yields CDR1 MNHEY and CDR2 SMNVEV (reference sequence). The CDR3 is 13 residues long. With 3 bases removed from V and 3 bases from J, the gap between germline ends came to 6 bases. Note on this clone: Antigen unknown.

Only in-frame clones appear in the TCRdb table, and some are missing; sequencing was by immunoSEQ multiplex PCR. The sample has about 93,000 clones, 65% to 90% seen once. The sample was peripheral blood, taken on day 0 of AZD1222 vaccination. The chain couples TRBV27 to TRBJ1-5, with D unresolved. This clonotype originated in an adult in good health. The CDR3 DNA reads as TGTGCCAGCAGTTTGGACTTCAATCAGCCCCAGCATTTT. Its protein product is CASSLDFNQPQHF.